The table lists the clone carrying this T cell receptor (beta chain) with a few counts. Clones were sequenced by immunoSEQ multiplex PCR, and TCRdb holds only the in-frame ones, with some missing. The table lists 60,000 to 80,000 clones, around 80% of them singletons. The data originate from a study of blood T cell repertoires in COVID-19. This CDR3 has 15 amino acids. Trimming left V 0 bases short and J 6 bases short, with 12 bases between. CDR1 and CDR2 from the germline V gene are SGHRS and YFSETQ. The clonotype originates from a woman in her thirties or forties with acute COVID-19. Sequenced: PBMCs or T cells enriched from blood (not recorded which). The genes are TRBV5-1 and TRBJ1-4, with D possibly matching TRBD1 (5 bases). The CDR3 loop reads CASSLEGRKHEKLFF. CDR3 nucleotide sequence: TGCGCCAGCAGCTTGGAGGGGAGGAAGCATGAAAAACTGTTTTTT.